These 24 T cell receptor beta chains originate from one sample sequenced in a study of cytomegalovirus exposure and HLA in healthy donors. The PCR ran on 60 Vbeta and 13 Jbeta primers. The method was immunoSEQ multiplex PCR; TCRdb's version includes in-frame clones alone and lacks a portion of them. In total, the table holds 100,000 to 150,000 clones. Sequencing used PBMCs. The origin of the receptors is a man aged 18 to 30 in good health and CMV-seronegative.

The CDR3 DNA is TGTGCCAGCAGCTTAGGGGCAGGGGCCGCTCAGCCCCAGCATTTT. This sequence encodes CASSLGAGAAQPQHF. The V gene is TRBV7-2, the J gene TRBJ1-5, with a tentative D call TRBD1 (6 bases). The CDR3 spans 15 residues. Germline assignment: CDR1 SGHTA and CDR2 FQGNSA. The V end was cut by 1 base, the J end by 6 bases, with 13 bases between.

The chain recombines TRBV6-1 with TRBJ2-7, with 10 positions matching TRBD2. The V gene end was trimmed by 2 bases and the J gene end by 3 bases; junction bases not matched to a gene: 4. The germline gives CDR1 MNHNS, CDR2 SASEGT. This CDR3 contains 15 residues. CDR3 coding DNA: TGTGCCAGCAGTGAATTAGCGGGAGGCAACTACGAGCAGTACTTC. Translating gives CASSELAGGNYEQYF.

The genes are TRBV7-9 and TRBJ1-5; D perhaps matches TRBD1 (5 bases). Between the trimmed V and J ends, which lost 5 bases and 5 bases, there was a span of 16 bases. This CDR3 is built from 15 residues. Germline V lookup: CDR1 SEHNR, CDR2 FQNEAQ (reference sequence). The CDR3 sequence: CASSVGRGADQPQHF. The DNA for the CDR3 is TGTGCCAGCAGCGTGGGAAGGGGCGCGGATCAGCCCCAGCATTTT.

The chain recombines TRBV4-3 with TRBJ1-5, with 8 bases that match TRBD1. The CDR3 contains 17 residues. With V trimmed by 0 bases and J by 6 bases, 10 bases remained unmatched. The germline CDR1 and CDR2 sequences are LGHNA and YSLEER. Written as DNA, the CDR3 is TGCGCCAGCAGCCAAGATCTAGGACAGGGATGGGGTCAGCCCCAGCATTTT. It codes for CASSQDLGQGWGQPQHF.

The chain uses TRBV4-3 and TRBJ1-3, with D uncertain. Trimming took 0 bases from V and 0 from J, leaving 12 bases between them. Germline V gives CDR1 LGHNA, CDR2 YSLEER. CDR3 size: 17 residues. The CDR3 DNA follows: TGCGCCAGCAGCCAAGATCTTCCGGTGAGCTCTGGAAACACCATATATTTT. Its protein is CASSQDLPVSSGNTIYF.

The V gene is TRBV6-5, the J gene TRBJ1-3; D perhaps matches TRBD1 (6 bases). Germline V lookup: CDR1 MNHEY, CDR2 SVGAGI. The CDR3 is made up of 14 amino acids. Trimming left V 5 bases short and J 8 bases short, with 16 bases between. This CDR3 reads CASSQSYRADTIYF. The CDR3 DNA sequence: TGTGCCAGCAGTCAATCCTACAGGGCTGACACCATATATTTT.

J is TRBJ2-7 and V is TRBV5-4; 13 bases are a match to TRBD2. V lost 2 bases to trimming and J lost 6 bases; unmatched junction nucleotides: 5. This CDR3 is built from 15 residues. Germline V gene data show CDR1 as SGHNT and CDR2 as YYREEE (reference sequence). The DNA of the CDR3 is TGTGCCAGCAGCTTTCGGACTAGCGGGGGTTTCGAGCAGTACTTC. Translation: CASSFRTSGGFEQYF.

This chain joins TRBV23-1 and TRBJ2-1; perhaps TRBD2 as D (6 bases). TRBV23-1 counts as an open reading frame of uncertain function. Trimming left V 1 base short and J 0 bases short, with 7 bases between. The CDR3 has 15 amino acids. CDR3 loop: CASSQLTSSYNEQFF. In nucleotides, the CDR3 is TGCGCCAGCAGTCAATTGACTAGCTCCTACAATGAGCAGTTCTTC.

The J gene is TRBJ2-1, the V gene TRBV2; TRBD2 agrees at 11 bases. V gave up 4 bases and J gave up 3 bases; unmatched junction bases: 2. Germline V gene lookup returns CDR1 SNHLY and CDR2 FYNNEI. The CDR3 has 15 amino acids. Here the CDR3 DNA reads TGTGCCAGCAGTGTAACTAGCGGGAGCTACAATGAGCAGTTCTTC. Translating gives CASSVTSGSYNEQFF.

The V gene is TRBV5-1, the J gene TRBJ2-1, with 10 bases lining up with TRBD2. V lost 2 bases, J lost 6 bases, and 11 bases stayed unmatched. Germline values: CDR1 SGHRS, CDR2 YFSETQ. This CDR3 comprises 17 residues. CDR3 amino acids: CASSFSPYSGRLNEQFF. The CDR3 nucleotides read TGCGCCAGCAGCTTTTCCCCCTATAGCGGGAGGCTCAATGAGCAGTTCTTC.

This chain links TRBV5-4 with TRBJ2-7; D remains unclear. V shed 7 bases and J shed 9 bases, with 20 bases lying between them. The germline V gene encodes CDR1 SGHNT and CDR2 YYREEE (reference sequence). This CDR3 region has 13 residues. Here the CDR3 DNA reads TGTGCCAGCTCCCAAGCCTCGGCCAGCGTGCAGTACTTC. Residues: CASSQASASVQYF.

The J gene is TRBJ2-4, the V gene TRBV5-1; D is possibly TRBD1 (6 bases). The CDR3 length is 15 residues. Germline assignment: CDR1 SGHRS and CDR2 YFSETQ. The germline V and J ends were trimmed by 4 bases and 9 bases, with 20 bases remaining between them. CDR3 residues: CASSAGGVGAVIQYF. CDR3 nucleotides: TGCGCCAGCAGCGCCGGTGGGGTGGGGGCAGTCATTCAGTACTTC.

V is TRBV9 and J is TRBJ2-7, with 11 bases fitting TRBD1. Per germline, CDR1 SGDLS and CDR2 YYNGEE. Trimming took 0 bases from V and 5 from J; bases not matched to a gene: 4. The length of the CDR3 is 15 residues. Here the CDR3 reads CASSVEGQGVHEQYF. The CDR3 DNA reads as TGTGCCAGCAGCGTAGAGGGACAGGGGGTCCACGAGCAGTACTTC.

This sequence joins TRBV11-3 and TRBJ1-1, with D uncertain. The CDR3 is 15 residues long. Germline loops: CDR1 SGHNT, CDR2 YENEEA. Trimming stripped 5 bases from V and 0 bases from J, with 13 bases between. The DNA for the CDR3 is TGTGCCAGCAGCACTAGCTCAGACGTGAACACTGAAGCTTTCTTT. It is translated as CASSTSSDVNTEAFF.

The chain has TRBV6-6 and TRBJ2-7; 7 bases agree with TRBD1. CDR1 and CDR2 from the germline V gene are MNHNY and SVGAGI (reference sequence). The CDR3 runs 14 residues. The J segment lost 6 bases and the V segment lost 2 bases, leaving 7 bases of the junction unmatched. The CDR3 bases are TGTGCCAGCAGTTACCCCGGACAGGCTGGCGAGCAGTACTTC. Amino acid sequence: CASSYPGQAGEQYF.

The chain combines TRBV7-3 with TRBJ1-2; 8 bases are shared with TRBD1. The CDR3 contains 15 residues. The germline V gene has CDR1 SGHTA and CDR2 FQGTGA. V trimming: 2 bases; J trimming: 4 bases; junction bases outside the gene matches: 6. The CDR3 reads CASSLDGQGSYGYTF. The CDR3 nucleotides read TGTGCCAGCAGCTTAGATGGACAGGGTAGCTATGGCTACACCTTC.

As to this clone: Other nucleotide sequences from this sample produce the same CDR3. The gene calls are TRBV28 and TRBJ2-7; D is uncertain. CDR1 MDHEN and CDR2 SYDVKM come from the germline V gene. The CDR3 loop spans 11 amino acids. The V and J ends lost 3 bases and 4 bases respectively, with 4 bases between them. The CDR3 region has the DNA TGTGCCAGCAGTTTCCGGTACGAGCAGTACTTC. This gives the protein CASSFRYEQYF.

The chain carries TRBV29-1 and TRBJ1-1, with 7 bases identical to TRBD1. The CDR3 is 13 amino acids. CDR1 is SQVTM, CDR2 ANQGSEA, per germline. V dropped 7 bases and J dropped 0; count of bases not matched to a gene: 5. CDR3 residues: CSGGQRLNTEAFF. As DNA, the CDR3 is TGCAGCGGGGGACAGCGTTTGAACACTGAAGCTTTCTTT. The full variable domain, its missing parts supplied by reference TRBV29-1 and TRBJ1-1, is SAVISQKPSRDICQRGTSLTIQCQVDSQVTMMFWYRQQPGQSLTLIATANQGSEATYESGFVIDKFPISRPNLTFSTLTVSNMSPEDSSIYLCSGGQRLNTEAFFGQGTRLTVV.

The rearrangement joins TRBV18 to TRBJ1-4; 7 positions match TRBD1. CDR3 length: 15 amino acids. V was clipped by 1 base and J by 6 bases; unmatched bases: 5. CDR1 and CDR2 from the germline V gene are KGHSH and LQKENI. As DNA, the CDR3 is TGTGCCAGCTCACCACGCCAGGGGGTGGATGAAAAACTGTTTTTT. It is translated as CASSPRQGVDEKLFF.

The genes are TRBV28 and TRBJ1-2, with TRBD1 identical over 7 bases. Germline V CDR1 and CDR2: MDHEN, SYDVKM. The V segment lost 6 bases and the J segment 7 bases; nucleotides outside the gene matches: 23. The CDR3 runs to 18 residues. In nucleotides, the CDR3 is TGTGCCAGCAGCACAGGGGCCGCCTCAGGAAGCCCACTCCTTGGCTACACCTTC. As protein: CASSTGAASGSPLLGYTF.

The chain links TRBV19 to TRBJ1-1, with a weak D call TRBD1 (6 bases). The CDR3 loop spans 15 amino acids. With 3 bases removed from V and 4 bases from J, the gap between germline ends came to 15 bases. CDR1 is LNHDA and CDR2 is SQIVND in the germline V gene (reference sequence). The CDR3 spells CASSITRAGATEAFF. DNA of the CDR3: TGTGCCAGTAGTATCACTCGGGCGGGGGCCACTGAAGCTTTCTTT.

The genes are TRBV5-4 and TRBJ1-1; TRBD1 matches at 9 bases. Germline V gene sequence: CDR1 SGHNT, CDR2 YYREEE (reference sequence). The CDR3 has 15 amino acids. V lost 3 bases and J lost 11; bases outside the gene matches: 14. This CDR3 is CASSWGTGTGTGAFF. The DNA of the CDR3 is TGTGCCAGCAGCTGGGGGACCGGGACAGGGACAGGCGCTTTCTTT.

This CDR3 reads CASLGDYYNEQFF. The CDR3 region has the DNA TGTGCCAGCTTAGGGGACTACTACAATGAGCAGTTCTTC. V usage is TRBV2 and J usage is TRBJ2-1; 7 bases agree with TRBD2. The CDR3 spans 13 residues. Germline loops: CDR1 SNHLY, CDR2 FYNNEI. The V segment lost 8 bases and the J segment 3 bases; nucleotides outside the gene matches: 4.

V gene TRBV9 combines with J gene TRBJ2-7, with 11 positions matching TRBD2. The CDR3 has 16 amino acids. Trimming cost V 2 bases and J 3 bases; bases outside gene matches: 7. CDR1 and CDR2 (germline): SGDLS, YYNGEE. CDR3 nucleotide sequence: TGTGCCAGCAGCGTTAGTCCCGGGACTAGCGGCTACGAGCAGTACTTC. Its protein is CASSVSPGTSGYEQYF.